The 21 T cell receptor beta chains presented below share a single source sample, sequenced in a study of lymphopenia after photon versus proton radiotherapy. Here immunoSEQ multiplex PCR was the method, and the copy in TCRdb shows in-frame clones only, minus some. The sample has about 30,000 clones, around 94% seen once. The source was peripheral blood, collected from a patient treated with photon-based radiotherapy. These TCRs come from a woman between 50 and 59 years old with cholangiocarcinoma.

The chain has TRBV6-5 and TRBJ1-2, with D perhaps matching TRBD1 (5 bases). Trimming removed 2 bases from V and 7 bases from J, with 14 bases in between. Germline V gene sequence: CDR1 MNHEY, CDR2 SVGAGI. The CDR3 has 14 residues. This chain's CDR3 is CASSYHYDRTGYTF. CDR3 bases: TGTGCCAGCAGTTACCATTACGACAGAACTGGCTACACCTTC.

Here the CDR3 reads CASSPLLRGAAYNEQFF. For the CDR3, the DNA is TGTGCCAGCTCACCACTGTTGCGGGGGGCGGCATACAATGAGCAGTTCTTC. The chain recombines TRBV18 with TRBJ2-1; 8 positions match TRBD2. The CDR3 has 17 residues. CDR1 is KGHSH, CDR2 LQKENI, per germline. The J segment lost 4 bases and the V segment lost 1 base, leaving 9 bases of the junction unmatched. Full variable domain (missing parts from reference TRBV18 and TRBJ2-1): NAGVMQNPRHLVRRRGQEARLRCSPMKGHSHVYWYRQLPEEGLKFMVYLQKENIIDESGMPKERFSAEFPKEGPSILRIQQVVRGDSAAYFCASSPLLRGAAYNEQFFGPGTRLTVL.

J is TRBJ1-2 and V is TRBV5-6; D call uncertain. The CDR3 has 14 amino acids. Looked up from germline, CDR1 is SGHDT and CDR2 is YYEEEE. V lost 4 bases to trimming and J lost 8 bases, with 18 bases between them. The CDR3 DNA reads TGTGCCAGCAGCCAGGATGGAGGTTTTCAAGGCTACACCTTC. This codes for CASSQDGGFQGYTF.

The chain uses TRBV4-1 and TRBJ1-2, with D unclear. V lost 8 bases and J 2 bases, leaving 18 bases between the germline ends. The CDR3 is 15 amino acids. Germline-derived CDR1 and CDR2 are MGHRA and YSYEKL. The DNA for the CDR3 is TGCGCCAGCCTCCACCGGGAGGAGGTCAACTATGGCTACACCTTC. Residues: CASLHREEVNYGYTF.

The chain links TRBV7-9 to TRBJ2-5, with D possibly matching TRBD1 (5 bases). With 2 bases removed from V and 4 bases from J, the gap between germline ends came to 8 bases. Germline loops: CDR1 SEHNR, CDR2 FQNEAQ (reference sequence). This CDR3 spans 13 amino acids. CDR3 DNA sequence: TGTGCCAGCAGCTTATGGCAGGGAGAGACCCAGTACTTC. It is translated as CASSLWQGETQYF.

This chain connects TRBV6-5 to TRBJ2-7, with D possibly being TRBD1 (6 bases). Trimming took 0 bases from V and 3 from J, leaving 15 bases between them. Looked up from germline, CDR1 is MNHEY and CDR2 is SVGAGI. The CDR3 contains 16 residues. The chain's CDR3 is CASSYSTGTGSYEQYF. DNA for the CDR3: TGTGCCAGCAGTTACTCGACTGGTACAGGGAGCTACGAGCAGTACTTC.

This clone was seen a single time. The chain links TRBV19 to TRBJ1-5; maybe TRBD1 (6 bases). The V end was cut by 7 bases, the J end by 4 bases, with 14 bases between. The germline V gene encodes CDR1 LNHDA and CDR2 SQIVND (reference sequence). The CDR3 loop spans 14 amino acids. CDR3 sequence reads: CASKQDSLNQPQHF. DNA for the CDR3: TGTGCCAGTAAACAGGACAGCCTGAATCAGCCCCAGCATTTT. Drawing the rest from reference TRBV19 and TRBJ1-5, the complete variable domain is DGGITQSPKYLFRKEGQNVTLSCEQNLNHDAMYWYRQDPGQGLRLIYYSQIVNDFQKGDIAEGYSVSREKKESFPLTVTSAQKNPTAFYLCASKQDSLNQPQHFGDGTRLSIL.

The J gene is TRBJ2-3, the V gene TRBV5-5, with 7 bases lining up with TRBD2. This CDR3 spans 15 amino acids. Germline V lookup: CDR1 SGHKS, CDR2 YYEKEE (reference sequence). Germline trimming cut 3 bases from V and 5 bases from J; bases unmatched to any gene: 9. As DNA, the CDR3 is TGTGCCAGCAGCTCCACTTGGGGAGGGAGAGATACGCAGTATTTT. This gives the protein CASSSTWGGRDTQYF.

The rearrangement uses TRBV29-1 and TRBJ1-4, with D maybe TRBD1 (5 bases). The CDR3 length is 15 residues. Trimming removed 6 bases at V and 0 bases at J, with 14 bases between. Germline CDR1 SQVTM, CDR2 ANQGSEA. The CDR3 spells CSVGDGLSTNEKLFF. The CDR3 nucleotides are TGCAGCGTGGGGGACGGTTTGTCAACTAATGAAAAACTGTTTTTT.

This clone was seen once. CDR3 protein: CASSERTFRGQETQYF. CDR3 in DNA: TGTGCCAGCAGTGAAAGAACATTTAGGGGCCAAGAGACCCAGTACTTC. The J gene is TRBJ2-5, the V gene TRBV2, with a tentative D call TRBD1 (5 bases). Deletions cut 2 bases from V and 1 base from J, with 14 bases between. CDR3 length: 16 amino acids. CDR1 is SNHLY, CDR2 FYNNEI, per germline. The variable domain in full, completed from reference TRBV2 and TRBJ2-5, reads EPEVTQTPSHQVTQMGQEVILRCVPISNHLYFYWYRQILGQKVEFLVSFYNNEISEKSEIFDDQFSVERPDGSNFTLKIRSTKLEDSAMYFCASSERTFRGQETQYFGPGTRLLVL.

This clone was counted once. V usage is TRBV7-8 and J usage is TRBJ1-5; 7 bases align to TRBD1. With 5 bases clipped from V and 6 bases from J, the junction kept 16 bases outside the gene matches. The CDR3 consists of 17 residues. The germline V gene encodes CDR1 SGHVS and CDR2 FQNEAQ. CDR3 nucleotide sequence: TGTGCCAGCAGCCTAGGCTTTAATCAGGGGGTTGGTCAGCCCCAGCATTTT. Its protein is CASSLGFNQGVGQPQHF.

The CDR3 is CATSRAPVQETQYF. The DNA of the CDR3 is TGTGCCACCAGCAGAGCCCCTGTGCAAGAGACCCAGTACTTC. The chain recombines TRBV15 with TRBJ2-5; D gene uncertain. In germline, CDR1 is LNHNV, CDR2 YYDKDF (reference sequence). V gave up 1 base and J gave up 2 bases, with 8 bases separating them. CDR3 length: 14 residues.

This chain uses TRBV5-4 with TRBJ1-1, with D perhaps TRBD1 (6 bases). CDR1 and CDR2 (germline): SGHNT, YYREEE (reference sequence). CDR3 length: 15 amino acids. With 0 bases removed from V and 1 base from J, the gap between germline ends came to 10 bases. CDR3 nucleotide sequence: TGTGCCAGCAGCTTGGTGAGGACAGAGAACACTGAAGCTTTCTTT. It specifies CASSLVRTENTEAFF.

This chain uses TRBV29-1 with TRBJ1-2; the D is unclear. V was pared by 5 bases and J by 7 bases, with 8 bases between. Germline CDR1 and CDR2: SQVTM and ANQGSEA. This CDR3 spans 10 amino acids. The CDR3 loop is CSVSQIGYTF. The DNA of the CDR3 is TGCAGCGTTAGTCAGATTGGCTACACCTTC.

This chain joins TRBV6-1 and TRBJ1-1, with unresolved D. This CDR3 is built from 11 residues. V was pared by 7 bases and J by 11 bases, with 14 bases between. Germline CDR1 and CDR2: MNHNS and SASEGT. For the CDR3, the DNA is TGTGCCAGCAACGGCGGAGCGTTGGCTTTCTTT. This translates into CASNGGALAFF.

The rearrangement joins TRBV6-4 to TRBJ1-2; D is uncertain. The V end lost 6 bases, the J end lost 8 bases, and 16 bases lay between the germline ends. Germline-derived CDR1 and CDR2 are MRHNA and SNTAGT. This CDR3 contains 13 residues. CDR3 sequence: CASRPSEAGGYTF. The CDR3 coding sequence is TGTGCCAGCAGACCCTCCGAGGCAGGAGGCTACACCTTC.

This clone appeared a single time. V and J are TRBV19 and TRBJ2-3, with unresolved D. The V and J ends lost 4 bases and 14 bases respectively, with 13 bases between them. The CDR3 contains 11 residues. The germline V gene encodes CDR1 LNHDA and CDR2 SQIVND (reference sequence). Written as DNA, the CDR3 is TGTGCCAGTAGTACCGCTAAGAGACCGTATTTT. Encoded protein: CASSTAKRPYF.

This chain joins TRBV7-9 and TRBJ2-1, with TRBD2 matching over 9 bases. The CDR3 is 15 residues long. Germline CDR1 and CDR2: SEHNR and FQNEAQ (reference sequence). After removal of 5 bases from V and 7 bases from J, the junction contained 9 bases not matched to a gene. CDR3 coding DNA: TGTGCCAGCAGCCCCCCGGGACTAGCCCCAAATGAGCAGTTCTTC. Translation: CASSPPGLAPNEQFF.

This CDR3 is CASSSDRGNQPQHF. CDR3 sequence (DNA): TGTGCCAGCAGCTCGGACAGGGGGAACCAGCCCCAGCATTTT. The chain employs TRBV7-2 and TRBJ1-5; 10 bases map to TRBD1. This CDR3 is 14 amino acids long. CDR1 and CDR2 from the germline V gene are SGHTA and FQGNSA. After removal of 4 bases from V and 7 bases from J, the junction contained 4 bases not matched to a gene.

The V and J genes are TRBV7-9 and TRBJ2-5; D perhaps matches TRBD1 (5 bases). Deletions cut 5 bases from V and 2 bases from J, with 15 bases between. This CDR3 has 15 amino acids. Germline V CDR1 and CDR2: SEHNR, FQNEAQ (reference sequence). The CDR3, as DNA: TGTGCCAGCAGCCTAAGTTCAGGGCTGCAAGAGACCCAGTACTTC. It yields the protein CASSLSSGLQETQYF. Full variable domain (remainder filled in from reference TRBV7-9 and TRBJ2-5): DTGVSQNPRHKITKRGQNVTFRCDPISEHNRLYWYRQTLGQGPEFLTYFQNEAQLEKSRLLSDRFSAERPKGSFSTLEIQRTEQGDSAMYLCASSLSSGLQETQYFGPGTRLLVL.

The chain joins TRBV7-6 to TRBJ2-2; D assignment may be TRBD1 or TRBD2 (5 bases each). The CDR3 loop spans 14 amino acids. Per the germline V gene, CDR1 is SGHVS and CDR2 is FNYEAQ. Trimming cost V 3 bases and J 5 bases, with 10 bases left between them. The CDR3 is CASSLGPPTGELFF. The CDR3 nucleotides are TGTGCCAGCAGCTTGGGACCACCGACCGGGGAGCTGTTTTTT. Full variable domain (remainder filled in from reference TRBV7-6 and TRBJ2-2): GAGVSQSPRYKVTKRGQDVALRCDPISGHVSLYWYRQALGQGPEFLTYFNYEAQQDKSGLPNDRFSAERPEGSISTLTIQRTEQRDSAMYRCASSLGPPTGELFFGEGSRLTVL.